These 25 T cell receptor beta chains share one sample of origin, sequenced in a study of blood T cell repertoires in COVID-19. Here immunoSEQ multiplex PCR was the method, and the copy in TCRdb shows in-frame clones only, minus some. The sample has approximately 200,000 clones, roughly 80% seen once; the top ten hold 8% to 13%. Sequencing input: peripheral blood. These receptors came from a woman older than 75 with acute or convalescent COVID-19.

V is TRBV6-9 and J is TRBJ1-2, with a tentative D call TRBD1 (6 bases). The germline V gene encodes CDR1 MNHGY and CDR2 SVAAGI. Between the trimmed V and J ends, which lost 5 bases and 2 bases, there was a span of 12 bases. The CDR3 is made up of 14 amino acids. CDR3 loop: CASSHNGQNYGYTF. In DNA, the CDR3 is TGTGCCAGCAGTCATAACGGACAGAACTATGGCTACACCTTC.

This clone has more than one count but fewer than ten. The chain has TRBV7-9 and TRBJ1-1; D not resolved. Germline-derived CDR1 and CDR2 are SEHNR and FQNEAQ (reference sequence). There are 14 residues in the CDR3. Trimming stripped 6 bases from V and 4 bases from J, with 15 bases between. The CDR3 is CASSLTAQSTEAFF. CDR3 coding DNA: TGTGCCAGCAGTTTAACAGCTCAGAGCACTGAAGCTTTCTTT.

For this clone: This specimen includes other DNA sequences encoding the same CDR3. The chain couples TRBV30 to TRBJ2-3, with a weak D call TRBD1 (6 bases). The germline V gene encodes CDR1 GTSNPN and CDR2 SVGIG (reference sequence). V lost 2 bases and J 2 bases, leaving 8 bases between the germline ends. The length of the CDR3 is 13 residues. The CDR3 nucleotides read TGTGCCTGGAGTACAGGGTCCACAGATACGCAGTATTTT. This gives the protein CAWSTGSTDTQYF.

This sequence joins TRBV5-1 and TRBJ2-3, with D possibly being TRBD1 (6 bases). The CDR3 covers 15 residues. Per the germline V gene, CDR1 is SGHRS and CDR2 is YFSETQ. Trimming pared 3 bases from V and 3 bases from J, leaving 14 bases between. Here the CDR3 reads CASSYVGADTDTQYF. The CDR3 DNA reads as TGCGCCAGCAGCTATGTGGGGGCAGATACAGATACGCAGTATTTT.

J is TRBJ1-4 and V is TRBV9; 9 bases agree with TRBD1. The CDR3 loop spans 15 amino acids. The germline V gene has CDR1 SGDLS and CDR2 YYNGEE. The ends lost 4 bases at V and 6 bases at J; junction bases unmatched: 7. The CDR3 bases are TGTGCCAGCAGCATTACAGGGGGCGCAGATGAAAAACTGTTTTTT. The encoded protein is CASSITGGADEKLFF.

The chain couples TRBV19 to TRBJ2-1; 7 bases fit TRBD2. Germline lookup yields CDR1 LNHDA and CDR2 SQIVND (reference sequence). The CDR3 sequence is 15 residues long. With 11 bases clipped from V and 0 bases from J, the junction kept 10 bases outside the gene matches. CDR3 protein: CACGRGGSSYNEQFF. Here the CDR3 DNA reads TGTGCCTGTGGGAGGGGCGGGAGCTCCTACAATGAGCAGTTCTTC.

This chain connects TRBV28 to TRBJ1-5, with TRBD1 matching 8 bases. Germline CDR1 MDHEN, CDR2 SYDVKM. Trimming at V came to 6 bases and at J to 0 bases, leaving 4 bases not matched to a gene. The CDR3 has 15 amino acids. CDR3 sequence: CASRTGEYSNQPQHF. Written as DNA, the CDR3 is TGTGCCAGCAGGACAGGGGAGTATAGCAATCAGCCCCAGCATTTT.

J is TRBJ2-5 and V is TRBV2; a possible D gene is TRBD1 (5 bases). CDR3 length equals 13 residues. V gave up 7 bases and J gave up 5 bases, with 14 bases separating them. Germline V gives CDR1 SNHLY, CDR2 FYNNEI. This chain's CDR3 is CASTWTPGETQYF. For the CDR3, the DNA is TGTGCCAGCACTTGGACACCCGGGGAGACCCAGTACTTC.

This chain uses TRBV12-3 or TRBV12-4 with TRBJ1-2; maybe TRBD1 (5 bases). Trimming removed 4 bases from V and 4 bases from J, with 10 bases in between. The CDR3 covers 13 residues. The CDR3 bases are TGTGCCAGCAGTTCCGGGGGAGGCTATGGCTACACCTTC. Protein: CASSSGGGYGYTF.

Comments on this clone: Compared with germline, one end of the junction differs, possibly owing to a read error. The chain has TRBV11-3 and TRBJ2-3, with TRBD2 matching 11 bases. The CDR3 loop spans 18 amino acids. The V gene's germline CDR1 is SGHNT and CDR2 YENEEA. The chain's CDR3 is CASSLEGTLAGETDTQYF. The CDR3 DNA sequence: TGTGCCAGCAGCCTAGAGGGGACACTAGCGGGAGAGACAGATACGCAGTATTTT.

The chain employs TRBV6-1 and TRBJ1-1, with 8 bases lining up with TRBD1. From germline, CDR1 is MNHNS and CDR2 SASEGT. This CDR3 region has 14 residues. Unmatched junction bases numbered 7, after V lost 0 bases and J lost 10 bases. CDR3 residues: CASSEALQGGAAFF. The CDR3 DNA reads TGTGCCAGCAGTGAAGCCTTACAGGGGGGGGCAGCTTTCTTT.

This chain joins TRBV18 and TRBJ2-7; D may be TRBD2 (6 bases). This CDR3 is 14 amino acids long. CDR1 and CDR2 (germline): KGHSH, LQKENI. Trimming removed 4 bases at V and 7 bases at J, with 17 bases between. Here the CDR3 DNA reads TGTGCCAGCTCACTTTTGGGGGGTGGCGGTGAGCAGTACTTC. This translates into CASSLLGGGGEQYF.

Only one count was recorded for this clone. The CDR3 protein is CASSSFLQGTGTQYF. The CDR3 DNA reads TGTGCCAGCAGCTCATTCTTACAGGGGACCGGGACCCAGTACTTC. The chain carries TRBV11-2 and TRBJ2-5, with 7 positions matching TRBD1. Trimming took 4 bases from V and 7 from J; bases not matched to a gene: 12. The CDR3 is made up of 15 amino acids. The germline V gene has CDR1 SGHAT and CDR2 FQNNGV.

The chain recombines TRBV5-6 with TRBJ1-3, with D possibly being TRBD1 (6 bases). With 4 bases removed from V and 4 bases from J, the gap between germline ends came to 12 bases. Germline lookup yields CDR1 SGHDT and CDR2 YYEEEE. The CDR3 has 14 amino acids. The CDR3, as DNA: TGTGCCAGCAGCCCGGCAGGGGCCGGAAACACCATATATTTT. Its protein product is CASSPAGAGNTIYF.

J is TRBJ1-2 and V is TRBV18; 7 bases fit TRBD1. The CDR3 extends over 16 amino acids. Germline V gives CDR1 KGHSH, CDR2 LQKENI. V shed 0 bases and J 4 bases; nucleotides not matched to a gene: 8. In DNA form, the CDR3 reads TGTGCCAGCTCACCACCAAATTCGGGACAGCTCTATGGCTACACCTTC. Residues: CASSPPNSGQLYGYTF.

The sample holds a few counts of this clone. This chain uses TRBV7-9 with TRBJ1-2; D unclear. The CDR3 extends over 12 amino acids. V was shortened by 1 base and J by 8 bases, with 8 bases between the two germline ends. Germline-derived CDR1 and CDR2 are SEHNR and FQNEAQ (reference sequence). DNA of the CDR3: TGTGCCAGCAGCTTAGTTGATCGGGGCTACACCTTC. It yields the protein CASSLVDRGYTF.

The CDR3 sequence: CASSSLRGNEKLFF. The CDR3 DNA reads TGTGCCAGCAGTTCCTTAAGGGGTAATGAAAAACTGTTTTTT. The chain employs TRBV27 and TRBJ1-4; D possibly corresponds to TRBD1 (5 bases). The CDR3 covers 14 residues. The V gene lost 4 bases and the J gene lost 4 bases, with 10 bases spanning the gap. Germline V gives CDR1 MNHEY, CDR2 SMNVEV (reference sequence).

This clone appeared a few times. The chain recombines TRBV28 with TRBJ1-1; D is ambiguous. Trimming cost V 3 bases and J 1 base, with 6 bases left between them. CDR1 MDHEN and CDR2 SYDVKM come from the germline V gene. The CDR3 runs to 13 residues. This chain's CDR3 is CASSFEGNTEAFF. CDR3 DNA: TGTGCCAGCAGTTTTGAGGGGAACACTGAAGCTTTCTTT.

This rearrangement joins TRBV4-2 to TRBJ1-3, with 8 bases that match TRBD1. The junction had 10 bases not matched to a gene; V was cut back by 1 base and J by 5 bases. The CDR3 consists of 17 residues. Germline values: CDR1 LGHNA, CDR2 YNFKEQ. This CDR3 reads CASSQVVGGDRRNTIYF. The CDR3 coding sequence is TGTGCCAGCAGCCAAGTCGTTGGTGGGGACAGGAGAAACACCATATATTTT.

The chain employs TRBV5-8 and TRBJ1-4, with TRBD1 identical over 7 bases. Per the germline V gene, CDR1 is SGHTS and CDR2 is YDEGEE. The junction had 24 bases not matched to a gene; V was cut back by 10 bases and J by 3 bases. CDR3 length: 19 residues. Written as DNA, the CDR3 is TGTGCCGGCGAGGTTTTCTTAGGACCGACAAGGGGGCCTAATGAAAAACTGTTTTTT. Its translation is CAGEVFLGPTRGPNEKLFF.

This clone was picked up a small number of times. V gene TRBV6-4 combines with J gene TRBJ2-1; 8 nucleotides match TRBD2. This CDR3 region has 15 residues. V gave up 5 bases and J gave up 11 bases; unmatched junction bases: 14. The germline CDR1 and CDR2 sequences are MRHNA and SNTAGT. CDR3 protein: CASSSLGTSGVKQFF. CDR3 DNA sequence: TGTGCCAGCAGTTCCCTCGGGACTAGTGGAGTTAAGCAGTTCTTC.

The chain employs TRBV12-3 or TRBV12-4 and TRBJ1-1; D gene ambiguous. This CDR3 has 13 amino acids. The ends were cut back, 3 bases at V and 2 bases at J, with 7 bases in the middle. The CDR3, as DNA: TGTGCCAGCAGTTTCGTGGCAAACACTGAAGCTTTCTTT. It translates to CASSFVANTEAFF.

The chain links TRBV11-2 to TRBJ1-1; TRBD1 aligns across 8 bases. With V trimmed by 1 base and J by 10 bases, 5 bases remained unmatched. The CDR3 is 13 residues long. The germline V gene has CDR1 SGHAT and CDR2 FQNNGV. The CDR3 sequence is CASSLGLQGGAFF. DNA of the CDR3: TGTGCCAGCAGCTTAGGCCTACAGGGGGGAGCTTTCTTT.

V usage is TRBV5-1 and J usage is TRBJ2-7; TRBD1 matches at 9 bases. From germline, CDR1 is SGHRS and CDR2 YFSETQ. The junction had 7 bases not matched to a gene; V was cut back by 8 bases and J by 4 bases. There are 13 residues in the CDR3. As DNA, the CDR3 is TGCGCCAGTACAGAACAGGGGGCGTACGAGCAGTACTTC. Its protein product is CASTEQGAYEQYF.

This chain links TRBV10-3 with TRBJ2-7; 8 bases line up with TRBD1. The V gene end was trimmed by 4 bases and the J gene end by 1 base; junction bases not matched to a gene: 6. This CDR3 has 15 residues. Germline CDR1 is ENHRY and CDR2 is SYGVKD. The CDR3 here is CAISVTGTGSYEQYF. The DNA for the CDR3 is TGTGCCATCAGTGTAACCGGGACAGGTTCCTACGAGCAGTACTTC.